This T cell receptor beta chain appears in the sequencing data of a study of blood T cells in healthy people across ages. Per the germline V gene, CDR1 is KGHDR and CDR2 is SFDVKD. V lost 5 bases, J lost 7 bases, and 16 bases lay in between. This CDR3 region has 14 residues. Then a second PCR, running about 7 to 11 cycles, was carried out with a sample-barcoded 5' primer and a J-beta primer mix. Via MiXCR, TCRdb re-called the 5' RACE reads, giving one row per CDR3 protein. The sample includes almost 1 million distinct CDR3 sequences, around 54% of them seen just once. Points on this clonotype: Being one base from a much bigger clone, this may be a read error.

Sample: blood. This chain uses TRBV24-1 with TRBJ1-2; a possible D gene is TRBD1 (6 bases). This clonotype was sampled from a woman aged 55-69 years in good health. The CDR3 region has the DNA TGTGCCACCAGTGGTGGCAACAGGGCCCCTGGCTACACCTTC. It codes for CATSGGNRAPGYTF.